This passage covers 23 T cell receptor beta chains from one sample sequenced in a study of monozygotic twins with cystic fibrosis. Repertoires were generated with immunoSEQ multiplex PCR, while TCRdb's copy carries only in-frame clones and drops some. The sample gives almost 20,000 clones, about 89% of which show up once; about 1.6% is in the top ten. Sequenced sample: blood. The receptors stem from a girl aged 2 to 10 with cystic fibrosis.

The rearrangement links TRBV2 to TRBJ1-5; D is undetermined. The CDR3 covers 13 residues. V lost 8 bases and J 4 bases, leaving 12 bases between the germline ends. Germline loops: CDR1 SNHLY, CDR2 FYNNEI. CDR3 region: CASARTVNQPQHF. In nucleotides, the CDR3 is TGTGCCAGCGCTCGGACGGTGAATCAGCCCCAGCATTTT. Combining the CDR3 with reference TRBV2 and TRBJ1-5 gives the whole variable domain EPEVTQTPSHQVTQMGQEVILRCVPISNHLYFYWYRQILGQKVEFLVSFYNNEISEKSEIFDDQFSVERPDGSNFTLKIRSTKLEDSAMYFCASARTVNQPQHFGDGTRLSIL.

The chain uses TRBV6-6 and TRBJ2-2, with D possibly matching TRBD2 (5 bases). Germline CDR1 is MNHNY and CDR2 is SVGAGI (reference sequence). This CDR3 contains 16 residues. V was pared by 8 bases and J by 4 bases, with 20 bases between. CDR3 loop: CASAVPPSGSTGELFF. CDR3 coding DNA: TGTGCCAGCGCCGTACCCCCGTCGGGGTCCACCGGGGAGCTGTTTTTT.

The genes are TRBV27 and TRBJ2-7; D remains ambiguous. The CDR3 totals 13 residues. Germline V gene data show CDR1 as MNHEY and CDR2 as SMNVEV (reference sequence). Trimming cost V 3 bases and J 4 bases, with 10 bases left between them. DNA for the CDR3: TGTGCCAGCAGTTTCCCGGGCTTATACGAGCAGTACTTC. It encodes CASSFPGLYEQYF.

This sequence joins TRBV9 and TRBJ1-3; 7 bases line up with TRBD1. CDR3 length: 17 residues. CDR1 is SGDLS, CDR2 YYNGEE, per germline. J was trimmed by 3 bases and V by 0 bases; bases with no gene match: 9. The CDR3 loop is CASSVGDSPRGGNTIYF. CDR3 DNA sequence: TGTGCCAGCAGCGTAGGGGACAGCCCACGAGGTGGAAACACCATATATTTT.

The chain employs TRBV30 and TRBJ2-5, with D perhaps TRBD2 (6 bases). V was clipped by 3 bases and J by 1 base, with 12 bases between them. Per germline, CDR1 GTSNPN and CDR2 SVGIG (reference sequence). The CDR3 sequence is 14 residues long. CDR3 DNA: TGTGCCTGGAGGAACTTAGCGGTCCAAGAGACCCAGTACTTC. Protein product: CAWRNLAVQETQYF.

The V call is TRBV6-6, the J call TRBJ1-5, with D maybe TRBD1 (6 bases). Germline CDR1 MNHNY, CDR2 SVGAGI (reference sequence). CDR3 length equals 14 residues. Deletions cut 0 bases from V and 11 bases from J, with 14 bases between. The CDR3 region is CASSYSQGPVAQHF. Here the CDR3 DNA reads TGTGCCAGCAGTTACTCGCAGGGGCCAGTGGCCCAGCATTTT.

This chain connects TRBV27 to TRBJ1-2; D gene ambiguous. Trimming shortened V by 8 bases and J by 6 bases, and 25 bases separated the two germline ends. The CDR3 loop spans 16 amino acids. Germline V gene data show CDR1 as MNHEY and CDR2 as SMNVEV (reference sequence). DNA for the CDR3: TGTGCCAGCGGTGTGAGCAGAACCCTTGCTTCCAATGGCTACACCTTC. It yields the protein CASGVSRTLASNGYTF.

In this sample, this clone turned up a few times. V is TRBV6-5 and J is TRBJ1-2; maybe TRBD1 (5 bases). V lost 10 bases and J lost 8, with 11 bases in between. The CDR3 extends over 10 amino acids. Germline V gene sequence: CDR1 MNHEY, CDR2 SVGAGI. The CDR3 DNA follows: TGTGCCACCCGGCGGGGGGGCTACACCTTC. Translating gives CATRRGGYTF.

The V and J genes are TRBV28 and TRBJ2-7; no definite D call. The CDR3 extends over 15 amino acids. V dropped 4 bases and J dropped 1 base, with 14 bases sitting between them. CDR1 is MDHEN, CDR2 SYDVKM, per germline. This chain's CDR3 is CASSSSLQGSYEQYF. The CDR3, as DNA: TGTGCCAGCAGTTCCAGCCTTCAAGGGTCCTACGAGCAGTACTTC. Together with reference TRBV28 and TRBJ2-7, the CDR3 gives the full variable domain: DVKVTQSSRYLVKRTGEKVFLECVQDMDHENMFWYRQDPGLGLRLIYFSYDVKMKEKGDIPEGYSVSREKKERFSLILESASTNQTSMYLCASSSSLQGSYEQYFGPGTRLTVT.

The chain links TRBV29-1 to TRBJ2-7; 15 bases are a match to TRBD2. Germline CDR1 and CDR2: SQVTM and ANQGSEA. V was pared by 6 bases and J by 0 bases, with 3 bases of the junction left unmatched. The CDR3 runs 15 residues. CDR3 protein: CSVGTSGRSSYEQYF. For the CDR3, the DNA is TGCAGCGTCGGGACTAGCGGGAGGAGCTCCTACGAGCAGTACTTC.

The CDR3 spells CASSSVGLAGGYEQFF. The CDR3 DNA reads as TGTGCCAGCAGCTCTGTCGGACTAGCGGGAGGTTATGAGCAGTTCTTC. The chain recombines TRBV5-6 with TRBJ2-1; 14 nucleotides agree with TRBD2. This CDR3 spans 16 amino acids. CDR1 SGHDT and CDR2 YYEEEE come from the germline V gene. The J segment lost 8 bases and the V segment lost 3 bases, leaving 7 bases of the junction unmatched.

This clone is classed as medium-sized. This sample also contains other DNA sequences that code for the same CDR3. The chain links TRBV6-5 to TRBJ1-2; maybe TRBD1 (5 bases). The V gene's germline CDR1 is MNHEY and CDR2 SVGAGI. The CDR3 covers 12 residues. V lost 6 bases and J lost 8, with 13 bases in between. The CDR3 loop reads CASSQGGDGYTF. For the CDR3, the DNA is TGTGCCAGCAGCCAGGGAGGGGACGGCTACACCTTC.

A single count supports this clone. This chain links TRBV11-2 with TRBJ2-3; no definite D call. Trimming stripped 1 base from V and 0 bases from J, with 8 bases between. This CDR3 has 15 amino acids. The germline V gene encodes CDR1 SGHAT and CDR2 FQNNGV. The CDR3 nucleotides read TGTGCCAGCAGCTTAGCAGGTGGTAGCACAGATACGCAGTATTTT. Encoded protein: CASSLAGGSTDTQYF. Using reference TRBV11-2 and TRBJ2-3 for the parts outside the CDR3, the full variable domain is EAGVAQSPRYKIIEKRQSVAFWCNPISGHATLYWYQQILGQGPKLLIQFQNNGVVDDSQLPKDRFSAERLKGVDSTLKIQPAKLEDSAVYLCASSLAGGSTDTQYFGPGTRLTVL.

This clone was counted once. J is TRBJ2-3 and V is TRBV27; 7 bases are shared with TRBD1. Germline-derived CDR1 and CDR2 are MNHEY and SMNVEV (reference sequence). This CDR3 comprises 13 residues. Trimming at V came to 5 bases and at J to 2 bases, leaving 1 base not matched to a gene. In DNA, the CDR3 is TGTGCCAGCAGTGGGACAGTCACAGATACGCAGTATTTT. This encodes CASSGTVTDTQYF.

The V call is TRBV19, the J call TRBJ2-7, with D hard to call. With 3 bases removed from V and 3 bases from J, the gap between germline ends came to 6 bases. Germline V gene lookup returns CDR1 LNHDA and CDR2 SQIVND (reference sequence). This CDR3 spans 12 amino acids. The CDR3 nucleotides read TGTGCCAGTAGTATGGGTAGCTACGAGCAGTACTTC. Its protein is CASSMGSYEQYF. The full variable domain, completed using reference TRBV19 and TRBJ2-7, is DGGITQSPKYLFRKEGQNVTLSCEQNLNHDAMYWYRQDPGQGLRLIYYSQIVNDFQKGDIAEGYSVSREKKESFPLTVTSAQKNPTAFYLCASSMGSYEQYFGPGTRLTVT.

The chain links TRBV7-2 to TRBJ2-1; no reliable D call. The CDR3 spans 13 residues. Germline lookup yields CDR1 SGHTA and CDR2 FQGNSA. The V gene lost 3 bases and the J gene lost 7 bases, with 10 bases spanning the gap. CDR3 loop: CASSLDSMNEQFF. The CDR3 region has the DNA TGTGCCAGCAGCTTGGATTCAATGAATGAGCAGTTCTTC.

The chain uses TRBV28 and TRBJ2-7, with unresolved D. Germline CDR1 reads MDHEN; CDR2 reads SYDVKM. The CDR3 has 14 residues. V shed 7 bases and J shed 3 bases, with 16 bases lying between them. CDR3 DNA sequence: TGTGCCAGCACTCCTTCAGGACGGAACTACGAGCAGTACTTC. Translated, it gives CASTPSGRNYEQYF.

The V gene is TRBV12-5, the J gene TRBJ2-1; possibly TRBD1 for D (5 bases). CDR1 and CDR2 (germline): LGHNT, FRNRAP. With 3 bases removed from V and 9 bases from J, the gap between germline ends came to 9 bases. The CDR3 is 12 residues long. In DNA form, the CDR3 reads TGTGCTAGTGGTTTAAGTCAGGGTGAGCAGTTCTTC. Protein product: CASGLSQGEQFF.

This chain connects TRBV5-4 to TRBJ2-5; D gene ambiguous. V lost 2 bases to trimming and J lost 3 bases, with 8 bases between them. This CDR3 is built from 13 residues. The germline V gene encodes CDR1 SGHNT and CDR2 YYREEE (reference sequence). The CDR3 sequence is CASSFDVEETQYF. The CDR3 nucleotides read TGTGCCAGCAGCTTTGACGTGGAAGAGACCCAGTACTTC. Complete variable domain (other parts from reference TRBV5-4 and TRBJ2-5): ETGVTQSPTHLIKTRGQQVTLRCSSQSGHNTVSWYQQALGQGPQFIFQYYREEENGRGNFPPRFSGLQFPNYSSELNVNALELDDSALYLCASSFDVEETQYFGPGTRLLVL.

Written as DNA, the CDR3 is TGTGCCAGCAAAGGCCTTATGAACACTGAAGCTTTCTTT. It yields the protein CASKGLMNTEAFF. The chain combines TRBV2 with TRBJ1-1, with D unresolved. Trimming cost V 7 bases and J 0 bases, with 9 bases left between them. The V gene's germline CDR1 is SNHLY and CDR2 FYNNEI. The CDR3 is 13 amino acids.

The chain recombines TRBV21-1 with TRBJ1-5; the table's D gene call, TRBD1, was not cross checked with the DNA. TRBV21-1 is shown as a pseudogene. The CDR3 is made up of 18 amino acids. DNA for the CDR3: TGTGCCAGCAGTTTCGGGACAGGGGGATTCATAAGCAATCAGCCCCAGCATTTT. Its translation is CASSFGTGGFISNQPQHF.

The chain uses TRBV12-5 and TRBJ1-2, with 7 bases aligning to TRBD1. The V gene's germline CDR1 is LGHNT and CDR2 FRNRAP. This CDR3 has 15 residues. Trimming at V came to 4 bases and at J to 1 base, leaving 6 bases not matched to a gene. The CDR3 is CASGSWDSLNYGYTF. DNA for the CDR3: TGTGCTAGTGGTTCGTGGGACAGCCTTAACTATGGCTACACCTTC. Full variable domain (rest looked up from reference TRBV12-5 and TRBJ1-2): DARVTQTPRHKVTEMGQEVTMRCQPILGHNTVFWYRQTMMQGLELLAYFRNRAPLDDSGMPKDRFSAEMPDATLATLKIQPSEPRDSAVYFCASGSWDSLNYGYTFGSGTRLTVV.

The J gene is TRBJ1-3, the V gene TRBV15, with D perhaps matching TRBD1 (5 bases). The CDR3 extends over 15 amino acids. Trimming left V 3 bases short and J 4 bases short, with 13 bases between. CDR1 is LNHNV, CDR2 YYDKDF, per germline (reference sequence). The CDR3 reads CATSRPGVSGNTIYF. As DNA, the CDR3 is TGTGCCACCAGCAGGCCGGGGGTCTCCGGAAACACCATATATTTT.